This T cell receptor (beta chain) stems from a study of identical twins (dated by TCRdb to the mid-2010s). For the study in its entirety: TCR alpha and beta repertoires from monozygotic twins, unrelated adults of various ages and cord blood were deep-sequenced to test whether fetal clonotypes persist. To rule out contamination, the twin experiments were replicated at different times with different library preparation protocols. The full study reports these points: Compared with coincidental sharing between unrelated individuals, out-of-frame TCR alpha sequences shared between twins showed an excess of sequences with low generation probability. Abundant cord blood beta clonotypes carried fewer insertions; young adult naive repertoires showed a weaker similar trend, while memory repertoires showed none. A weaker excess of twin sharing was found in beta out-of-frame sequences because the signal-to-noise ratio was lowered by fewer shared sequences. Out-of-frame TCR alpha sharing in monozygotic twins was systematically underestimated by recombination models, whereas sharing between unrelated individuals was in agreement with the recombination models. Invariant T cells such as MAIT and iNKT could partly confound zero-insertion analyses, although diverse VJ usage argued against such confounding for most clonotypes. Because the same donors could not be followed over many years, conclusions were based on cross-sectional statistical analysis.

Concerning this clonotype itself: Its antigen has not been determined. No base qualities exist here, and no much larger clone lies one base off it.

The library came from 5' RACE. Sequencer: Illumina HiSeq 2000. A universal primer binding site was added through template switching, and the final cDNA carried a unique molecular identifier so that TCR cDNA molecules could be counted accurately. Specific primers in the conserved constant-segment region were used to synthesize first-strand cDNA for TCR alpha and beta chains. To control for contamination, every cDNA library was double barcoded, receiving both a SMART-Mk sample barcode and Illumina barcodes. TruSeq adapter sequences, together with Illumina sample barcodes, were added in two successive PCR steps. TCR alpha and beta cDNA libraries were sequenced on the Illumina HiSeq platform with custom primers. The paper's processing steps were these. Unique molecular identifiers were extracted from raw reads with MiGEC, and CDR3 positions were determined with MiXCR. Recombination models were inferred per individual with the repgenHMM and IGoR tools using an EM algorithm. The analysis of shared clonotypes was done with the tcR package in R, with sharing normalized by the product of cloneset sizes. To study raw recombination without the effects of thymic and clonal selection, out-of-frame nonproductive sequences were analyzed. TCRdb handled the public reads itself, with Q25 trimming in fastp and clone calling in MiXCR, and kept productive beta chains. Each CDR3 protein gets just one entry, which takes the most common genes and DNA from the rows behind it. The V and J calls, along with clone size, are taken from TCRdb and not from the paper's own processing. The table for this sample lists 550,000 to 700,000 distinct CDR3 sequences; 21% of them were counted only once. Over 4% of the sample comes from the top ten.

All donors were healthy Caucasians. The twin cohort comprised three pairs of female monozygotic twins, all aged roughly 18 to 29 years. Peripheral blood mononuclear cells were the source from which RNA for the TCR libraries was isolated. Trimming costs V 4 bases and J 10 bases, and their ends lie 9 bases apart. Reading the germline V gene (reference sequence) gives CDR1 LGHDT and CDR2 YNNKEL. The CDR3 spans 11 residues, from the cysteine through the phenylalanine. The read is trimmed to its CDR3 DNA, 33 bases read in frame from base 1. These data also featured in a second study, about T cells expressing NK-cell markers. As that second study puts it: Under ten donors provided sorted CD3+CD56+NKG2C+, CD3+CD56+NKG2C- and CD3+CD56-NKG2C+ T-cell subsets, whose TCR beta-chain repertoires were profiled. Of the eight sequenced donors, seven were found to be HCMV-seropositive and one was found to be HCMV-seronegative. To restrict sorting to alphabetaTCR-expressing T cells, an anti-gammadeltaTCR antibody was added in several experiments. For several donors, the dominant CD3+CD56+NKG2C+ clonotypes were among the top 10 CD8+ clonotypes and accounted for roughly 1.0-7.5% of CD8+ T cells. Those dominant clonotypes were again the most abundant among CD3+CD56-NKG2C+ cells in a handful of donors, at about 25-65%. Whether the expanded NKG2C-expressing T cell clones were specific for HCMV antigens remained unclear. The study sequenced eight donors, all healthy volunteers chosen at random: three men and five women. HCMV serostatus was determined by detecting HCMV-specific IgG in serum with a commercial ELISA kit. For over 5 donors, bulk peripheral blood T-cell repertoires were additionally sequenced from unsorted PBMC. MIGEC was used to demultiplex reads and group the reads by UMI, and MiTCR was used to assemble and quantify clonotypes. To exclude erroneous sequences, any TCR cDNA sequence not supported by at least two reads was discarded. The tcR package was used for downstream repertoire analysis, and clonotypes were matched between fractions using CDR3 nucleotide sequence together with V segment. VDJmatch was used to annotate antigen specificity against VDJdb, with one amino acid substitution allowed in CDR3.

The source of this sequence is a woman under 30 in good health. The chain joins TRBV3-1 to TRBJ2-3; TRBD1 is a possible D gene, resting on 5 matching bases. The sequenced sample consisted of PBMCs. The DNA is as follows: TGTGCCAGCAGCCTAGGGGATGCGCAGTATTTT. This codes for CASSLGDAQYF.